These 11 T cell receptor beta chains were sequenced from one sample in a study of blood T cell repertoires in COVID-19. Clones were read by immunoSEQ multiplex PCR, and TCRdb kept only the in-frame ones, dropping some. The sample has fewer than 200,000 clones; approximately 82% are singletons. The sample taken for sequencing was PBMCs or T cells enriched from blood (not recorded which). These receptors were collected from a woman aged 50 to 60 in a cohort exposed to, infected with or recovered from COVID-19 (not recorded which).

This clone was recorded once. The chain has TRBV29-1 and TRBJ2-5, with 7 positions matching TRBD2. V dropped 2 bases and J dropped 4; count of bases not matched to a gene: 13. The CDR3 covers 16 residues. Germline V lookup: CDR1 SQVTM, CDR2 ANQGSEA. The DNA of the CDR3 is TGCAGCGTTGAACGGGTCTGGCGGGAGAAGGGAGAGACCCAGTACTTC. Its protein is CSVERVWREKGETQYF.

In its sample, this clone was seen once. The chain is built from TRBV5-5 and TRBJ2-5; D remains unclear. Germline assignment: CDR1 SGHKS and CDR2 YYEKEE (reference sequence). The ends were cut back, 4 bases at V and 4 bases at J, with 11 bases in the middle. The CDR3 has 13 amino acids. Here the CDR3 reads CASSLPSLETQYF. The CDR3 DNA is TGTGCCAGCAGCCTTCCTTCCTTAGAGACCCAGTACTTC.

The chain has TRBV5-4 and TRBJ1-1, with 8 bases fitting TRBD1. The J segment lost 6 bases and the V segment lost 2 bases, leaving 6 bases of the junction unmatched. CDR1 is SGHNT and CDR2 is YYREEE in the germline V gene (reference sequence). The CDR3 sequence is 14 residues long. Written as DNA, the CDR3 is TGTGCCAGCAGCTTTCAACCGACAGGGGCTGAAGCTTTCTTT. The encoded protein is CASSFQPTGAEAFF.

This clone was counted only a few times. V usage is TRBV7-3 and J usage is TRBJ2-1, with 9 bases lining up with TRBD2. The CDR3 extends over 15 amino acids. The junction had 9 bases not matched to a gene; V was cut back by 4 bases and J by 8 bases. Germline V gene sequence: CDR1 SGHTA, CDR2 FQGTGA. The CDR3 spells CASSSGLASFDEQFF. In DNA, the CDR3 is TGTGCCAGCAGCTCGGGACTAGCTTCGTTCGATGAGCAGTTCTTC.

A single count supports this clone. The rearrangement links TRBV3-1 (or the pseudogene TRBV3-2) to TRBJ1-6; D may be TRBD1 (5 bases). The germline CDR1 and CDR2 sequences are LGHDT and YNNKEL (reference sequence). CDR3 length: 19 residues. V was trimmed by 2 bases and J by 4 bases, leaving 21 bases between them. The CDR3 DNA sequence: TGTGCCAGCAGCCAAAATAAGGACACCCTTCAGACTTATAATTCACCCCTCCACTTT. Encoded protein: CASSQNKDTLQTYNSPLHF.

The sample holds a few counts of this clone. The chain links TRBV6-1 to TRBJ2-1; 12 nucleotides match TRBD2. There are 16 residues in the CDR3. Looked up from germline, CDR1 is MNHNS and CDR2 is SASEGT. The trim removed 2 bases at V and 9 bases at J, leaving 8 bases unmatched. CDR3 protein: CASSEKGTSGWSEQFF. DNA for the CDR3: TGTGCCAGCAGTGAAAAGGGGACTAGCGGGTGGAGTGAGCAGTTCTTC.

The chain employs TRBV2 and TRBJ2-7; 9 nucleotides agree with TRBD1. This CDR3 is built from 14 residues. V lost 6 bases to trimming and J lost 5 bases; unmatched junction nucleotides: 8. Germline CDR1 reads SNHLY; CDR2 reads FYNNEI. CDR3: CASRKRDRDDEQYF. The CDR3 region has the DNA TGTGCCAGCAGGAAGAGGGACAGGGATGACGAGCAGTACTTC.

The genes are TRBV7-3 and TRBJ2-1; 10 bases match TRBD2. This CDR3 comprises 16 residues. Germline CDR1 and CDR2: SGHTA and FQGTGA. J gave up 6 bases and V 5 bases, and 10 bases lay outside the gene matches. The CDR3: CASSHLAGAKGNEQFF. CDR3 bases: TGTGCCAGCAGCCACCTAGCGGGAGCGAAGGGCAATGAGCAGTTCTTC.

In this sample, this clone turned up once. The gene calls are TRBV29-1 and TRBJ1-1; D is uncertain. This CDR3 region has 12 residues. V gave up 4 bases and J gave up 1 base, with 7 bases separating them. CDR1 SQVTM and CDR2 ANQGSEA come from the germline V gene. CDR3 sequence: CSVGSGNTEAFF. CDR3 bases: TGCAGCGTTGGATCGGGGAACACTGAAGCTTTCTTT.

The CDR3 loop reads CASSPEGGVTEAFF. Written as DNA, the CDR3 is TGCGCCAGCAGCCCCGAAGGCGGGGTTACTGAAGCTTTCTTT. This chain connects TRBV5-1 to TRBJ1-1; D unclear. V lost 4 bases and J lost 5, with 15 bases in between. CDR1 is SGHRS and CDR2 is YFSETQ in the germline V gene. This CDR3 spans 14 amino acids.

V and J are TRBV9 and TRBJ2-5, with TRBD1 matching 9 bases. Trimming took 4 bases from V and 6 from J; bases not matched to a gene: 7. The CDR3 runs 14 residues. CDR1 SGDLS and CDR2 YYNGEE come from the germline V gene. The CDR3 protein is CASSPAGTGKTQYF. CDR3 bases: TGTGCCAGCAGCCCGGCCGGGACAGGGAAGACCCAGTACTTC.